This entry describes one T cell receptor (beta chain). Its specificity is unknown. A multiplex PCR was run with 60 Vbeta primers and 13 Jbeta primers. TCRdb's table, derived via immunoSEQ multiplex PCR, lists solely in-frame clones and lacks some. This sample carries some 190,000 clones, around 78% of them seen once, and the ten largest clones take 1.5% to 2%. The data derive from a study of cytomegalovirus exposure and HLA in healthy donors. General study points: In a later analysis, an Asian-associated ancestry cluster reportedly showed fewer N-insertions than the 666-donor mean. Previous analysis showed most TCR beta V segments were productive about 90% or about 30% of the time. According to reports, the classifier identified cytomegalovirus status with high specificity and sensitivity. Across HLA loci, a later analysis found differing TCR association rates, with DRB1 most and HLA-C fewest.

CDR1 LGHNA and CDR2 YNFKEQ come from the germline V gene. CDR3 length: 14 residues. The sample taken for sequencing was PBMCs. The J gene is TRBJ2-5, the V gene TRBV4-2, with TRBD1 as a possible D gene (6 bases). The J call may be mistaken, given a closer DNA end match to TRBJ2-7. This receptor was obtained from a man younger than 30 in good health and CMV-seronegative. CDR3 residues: CASSLGRRGGEQYF. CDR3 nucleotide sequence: TGTGCCAGCAGCCTGGGGCGGCGAGGGGGCGAGCAGTACTTC.